The 2 T cell receptor beta chains below were found in one sample sequenced in a study of early T cells in non-severe SARS-CoV-2 infection. TCRdb redid the calling of the 5' RACE reads with MiXCR, one entry per CDR3 protein. The profile shows 65,000 to 85,000 distinct CDR3 sequences, 9.5% to 15% of them singletons. The sample consisted of whole blood. Receptor source: an adult who was a healthcare worker with PCR-confirmed SARS-CoV-2 infection or an uninfected control (not recorded which).

This clonotype showed up just a few times. The rearrangement joins TRBV10-3 to TRBJ2-7, with unresolved D. This CDR3 region has 14 residues. V lost 3 bases, J lost 0 bases, and 9 bases lay in between. Germline V gene sequence: CDR1 ENHRY, CDR2 SYGVKD. CDR3 bases: TGTGCCATCAGTGAAGTGGCGCTCTCCTACGAGCAGTACTTC. It specifies CAISEVALSYEQYF.

There are many counts of this clonotype. The chain has TRBV7-9 and TRBJ2-7; a weak D match, TRBD2 (5 bases). V was shortened by 7 bases and J by 4 bases, with 14 bases between the two germline ends. CDR3 length: 13 amino acids. From germline, CDR1 is SEHNR and CDR2 FQNEAQ (reference sequence). CDR3 region: CASTPPSGYEQYF. CDR3 DNA: TGTGCCAGCACCCCACCGTCGGGATACGAGCAGTACTTC.